Shown below are 11 T cell receptor beta chains from a single sample sequenced in a study of shared T cell receptors in the human thymus. Sequencing was performed with immunoSEQ multiplex PCR; in TCRdb, only in-frame clones are kept and a portion is missing. The sample yields hundreds of thousands of clones, roughly 90% seen once. Another study also made use of these data, one on human thymus T cells.

What was sequenced was thymocytes. These receptors originate from a boy younger than two with a congenital heart defect.

CDR3 nucleotides: TGTGCCAGCAGTGACGGGGCAGGCAATCAGCCCCAGCATTTT. Protein sequence: CASSDGAGNQPQHF. This chain uses TRBV6-4 with TRBJ1-5; possible D gene TRBD1, 5 bases. Trimming left V 2 bases short and J 2 bases short, with 7 bases between. The V gene's germline CDR1 is MRHNA and CDR2 SNTAGT. CDR3 length equals 14 residues.

The CDR3 bases are TGTGCCAGCAGTTTATCCGGCAGGGGGAACCAAGAGACCCAGTACTTC. Residues: CASSLSGRGNQETQYF. The rearrangement uses TRBV27 and TRBJ2-5; the match to TRBD1 covers 7 bases. CDR1 MNHEY and CDR2 SMNVEV come from the germline V gene (reference sequence). The CDR3 has 16 amino acids. V gave up 0 bases and J gave up 0 bases; unmatched junction bases: 4.

This rearrangement joins TRBV19 to TRBJ2-7; 11 bases fit TRBD2. This CDR3 region has 16 residues. V gave up 4 bases and J gave up 3 bases; unmatched junction bases: 8. Germline lookup yields CDR1 LNHDA and CDR2 SQIVND (reference sequence). The CDR3 nucleotides read TGTGCCAGTAGTACCACTAGCGGGAGCTGGGACTACGAGCAGTACTTC. It specifies CASSTTSGSWDYEQYF.

The rearrangement links TRBV13 to TRBJ2-7; 7 bases are a match to TRBD1. Germline-derived CDR1 and CDR2 are PRHDT and FYEKMQ (reference sequence). With V trimmed by 3 bases and J by 3 bases, 5 bases remained unmatched. The CDR3 is made up of 14 amino acids. CDR3 residues: CASSFEGQSYEQYF. For the CDR3, the DNA is TGTGCCAGCAGCTTTGAGGGACAGAGCTACGAGCAGTACTTC.

This chain joins TRBV5-1 and TRBJ2-2; 9 bases are a match to TRBD2. J gave up 5 bases and V 5 bases, and 19 bases lay outside the gene matches. Germline CDR1 and CDR2: SGHRS and YFSETQ. This CDR3 contains 19 residues. CDR3 region: CASRPAAGGPRGWTGELFF. As DNA, the CDR3 is TGCGCCAGCAGGCCGGCGGCGGGAGGGCCCCGTGGGTGGACCGGGGAGCTGTTTTTT.

Written as DNA, the CDR3 is TGTGCCATCAGTGGCGGAGTAAATGAGCAGTTCTTC. Residues: CAISGGVNEQFF. The rearrangement uses TRBV10-3 and TRBJ2-1; D gene uncertain. This CDR3 has 12 amino acids. Germline V CDR1 and CDR2: ENHRY, SYGVKD. Trimming shortened V by 4 bases and J by 7 bases, and 8 bases separated the two germline ends.

V gene TRBV27 combines with J gene TRBJ2-7; 8 nucleotides line up with TRBD1. J lost 3 bases, V lost 4 bases, and 8 bases had no gene match. The CDR3 spans 15 residues. The V gene's germline CDR1 is MNHEY and CDR2 SMNVEV (reference sequence). The CDR3 is CASSSTGGTYYEQYF. The CDR3 region has the DNA TGTGCCAGCAGTTCAACAGGGGGGACTTACTACGAGCAGTACTTC.

The chain combines TRBV10-3 with TRBJ2-7, with D unresolved. V dropped 2 bases and J dropped 2 bases, with 10 bases sitting between them. The CDR3 runs to 14 residues. Germline V lookup: CDR1 ENHRY, CDR2 SYGVKD. Here the CDR3 reads CAISEVTCPYEQYF. DNA of the CDR3: TGTGCCATCAGTGAGGTCACTTGCCCCTACGAGCAGTACTTC.

The chain combines TRBV28 with TRBJ2-7; D not certain. V lost 5 bases and J lost 0, with 14 bases in between. This CDR3 is built from 15 residues. Germline loops: CDR1 MDHEN, CDR2 SYDVKM. The CDR3 spells CASSIGLRSSYEQYF. The CDR3 region has the DNA TGTGCCAGCAGTATCGGCCTGAGGAGCTCCTACGAGCAGTACTTC.

CDR3 residues: CASSPDRGRTEAFF. The CDR3 region has the DNA TGTGCCAGCAGTCCGGACAGGGGGAGGACTGAAGCTTTCTTT. This sequence joins TRBV27 and TRBJ1-1, with TRBD1 matching 10 bases. CDR3 size: 14 residues. Germline CDR1 is MNHEY and CDR2 is SMNVEV (reference sequence). V shed 5 bases, J shed 5 bases, and the junction held 5 bases outside the gene matches.

This chain uses TRBV7-2 with TRBJ2-1; weak D call: TRBD1 (5 bases). The CDR3 loop spans 16 amino acids. V lost 0 bases and J 4 bases, leaving 13 bases between the germline ends. CDR1 is SGHTA and CDR2 is FQGNSA in the germline V gene. The CDR3 sequence is CASSLAGRAKYNEQFF. The CDR3 DNA reads TGTGCCAGCAGCTTAGCGGGCAGGGCAAAATACAATGAGCAGTTCTTC.